A selection of T cell receptor beta chains follows, all from one sample in a study of blood T cell repertoires in COVID-19. Some clones are missing from TCRdb's copy, which holds only in-frame ones; the method was immunoSEQ multiplex PCR. The profile covers roughly 100,000 clones, with roughly 90% appearing a single time and about 4% taken by the ten largest. Sequencing was performed on peripheral blood. These receptors all stem from a woman aged 60-75 years with acute or convalescent COVID-19. Each CDR3 is given with its conserved first and last residue. The D gene is left open where the match is weak. For some rows the clone size is stated as once, few or many, or as a class when expanded; others skip it.

once	TRBD1	TRBV5-5	14	TRBJ1-2	CASSPRTGGTGYTF	TGTGCCAGCAGCCCACGGACAGGGGGCACGGGCTACACCTTC
NA	TRBD2	TRBV6-5	14	TRBJ2-7	CASSWSGTRNEQYF	TGTGCCAGCAGTTGGTCCGGGACTAGAAACGAGCAGTACTTC
NA	TRBD2	TRBV9	15	TRBJ2-3	CASSAGTSSTDTQYF	TGTGCCAGCAGCGCTGGGACTAGCAGCACAGATACGCAGTATTTT
NA	TRBD1	TRBV4-2	17	TRBJ2-1	CASSQENWDRPYNEQFF	TGTGCCAGCAGCCAAGAGAACTGGGACAGACCCTACAATGAGCAGTTCTTC
NA	NA	TRBV19	14	TRBJ1-6	CASSINRGNSPLHF	TGTGCCAGTAGTATTAACAGAGGGAATTCACCCCTCCACTTT
NA	TRBD1	TRBV18	15	TRBJ1-2	CASSPTGTGFSGYTF	TGTGCCAGCTCACCAACTGGGACAGGCTTTAGTGGCTACACCTTC
NA	NA	TRBV7-9	15	TRBJ1-2	CASSLAVAGTYGYTF	TGTGCCAGCAGCTTAGCGGTCGCGGGCACGTATGGCTACACCTTC
NA	NA	TRBV5-4	12	TRBJ1-2	CASSEENYGYTF	TGTGCCAGCAGCGAGGAGAACTATGGCTACACCTTC
once	TRBD1	TRBV28	17	TRBJ1-2	CASTAGTGGFRGYGYTF	TGTGCCAGCACTGCAGGGACAGGGGGCTTTCGAGGCTATGGCTACACCTTC
NA	TRBD2	TRBV13	16	TRBJ2-5	CASSLLAGNLQETQYF	TGTGCCAGCAGCTTGCTAGCGGGAAACCTCCAAGAGACCCAGTACTTC
NA	NA	TRBV6-5	15	TRBJ1-3	CASSLGQYSGNTIYF	TGTGCCAGCAGTCTAGGACAGTACTCTGGAAACACCATATATTTT
NA	NA	TRBV20-1	12	TRBJ1-1	CSASSENTEAFF	TGCAGTGCTAGTAGCGAGAACACTGAAGCTTTCTTT
few	NA	TRBV5-4	14	TRBJ2-2	CASRLGQSTGELFF	TGTGCCAGCAGATTAGGACAGAGCACCGGGGAGCTGTTTTTT
once	TRBD1	TRBV5-1	13	TRBJ2-5	CASSRTGGETQYF	TGCGCCAGCAGCCGGACAGGGGGAGAGACCCAGTACTTC
once	TRBD1	TRBV2	16	TRBJ1-5	CASSVQLDRGDQPQHF	TGTGCCAGCAGTGTACAGTTGGACAGGGGAGATCAGCCCCAGCATTTT
NA	TRBD1	TRBV13	15	TRBJ2-6	CASSSQGAGANVLTF	TGTGCCAGCAGCTCACAGGGGGCTGGGGCCAACGTCCTGACTTTC
NA	TRBD1	TRBV5-4	15	TRBJ1-1	CASSGSTGVVTEAFF	TGTGCCAGCAGCGGATCGACAGGGGTAGTCACTGAAGCTTTCTTT
NA	TRBD1	TRBV19	13	TRBJ2-5	CASSDRGQKTQYF	TGTGCCAGTAGTGACAGGGGGCAGAAGACCCAGTACTTC